The rows below give T cell receptor beta chains drawn from one sample of a study of T cell responses to AZD1222 COVID-19 vaccine. The protocol was immunoSEQ multiplex PCR, while the TCRdb copy is restricted to in-frame clones and leaves out a portion. The data hold 110,000 to 150,000 clones, with roughly nine tenths observed a single time. This material consisted of peripheral blood, taken on day 0 of AZD1222 vaccination. The receptors come from an adult in good health. Both conserved end residues are part of each CDR3. The D gene is left open where the match is weak. Size is omitted from some rows. Given values are once, few, many or a class for expanded clones.

TRBJ2-5 TRBV6-5 - - CASSYLGGETQYF TGTGCCAGCAGTTACTTAGGGGGAGAGACCCAGTACTTC
TRBJ1-1 TRBV7-8 - TRBD1 CASSPPPGQGAEAFF TGTGCCAGCAGCCCACCTCCGGGACAGGGAGCCGAAGCTTTCTTT
TRBJ1-4 TRBV7-2 - - CASSLYGPNEKLFF TGTGCCAGCAGCTTGTACGGACCTAATGAAAAACTGTTTTTT
TRBJ1-1 TRBV4-1 - - CASRSIRGITEAFF TGCGCCAGCAGGTCTATACGCGGTATCACTGAAGCTTTCTTT
TRBJ2-3 TRBV30 - - CAWTGVLTDTQYF TGTGCCTGGACAGGGGTCCTCACAGATACGCAGTATTTT
TRBJ1-2 TRBV7-8 - - CASSLGKVLSTTNYGYTF TGTGCCAGCAGCTTAGGGAAGGTTCTATCCACAACTAACTATGGCTACACCTTC
TRBJ1-1 TRBV18 - - CASSPPSGYTEAFF TGTGCCAGCTCACCACCCAGCGGTTACACTGAAGCTTTCTTT
TRBJ2-1 TRBV2 - - CASNPAMDEQFF TGTGCCAGCAACCCGGCAATGGATGAGCAGTTCTTC
TRBJ1-4 TRBV9 - TRBD1 CASSVEYRGLFF TGTGCCAGCAGCGTAGAATACAGGGGACTGTTTTTT
TRBJ2-1 TRBV7-3 - - CASSLTTGAYNEQFF TGTGCCAGCAGCTTAACCACGGGAGCCTACAATGAGCAGTTCTTC
TRBJ2-1 TRBV5-1 - - CASSSRTDGNEQFF TGCGCCAGCAGCTCCCGAACAGACGGCAATGAGCAGTTCTTC
TRBJ1-1 TRBV19 - - CASTPRGGAGNTEAFF TGTGCCAGTACCCCTCGGGGGGGCGCGGGGAACACTGAAGCTTTCTTT
TRBJ1-4 TRBV6-2/TRBV6-3 - TRBD1 CASSTPGTGEKLFF TGTGCCAGCAGCACTCCCGGGACAGGGGAAAAACTGTTTTTT
TRBJ1-4 TRBV28 - TRBD1 CASGTGGNEKLFF TGTGCCAGCGGGACAGGTGGAAATGAAAAACTGTTTTTT
TRBJ2-3 TRBV5-4 - TRBD1 CASSLNRGDTQYF TGTGCCAGCAGCTTGAACAGGGGTGATACGCAGTATTTT
TRBJ1-2 TRBV7-9 - TRBD1 CATDGQGDGYTF TGTGCCACGGACGGACAGGGTGATGGCTACACCTTC
TRBJ1-1 TRBV6-5 - - CASHFGPNTEAFF TGTGCCAGCCACTTCGGACCGAACACTGAAGCTTTCTTT
TRBJ1-2 TRBV6-5 - TRBD1 CASKQTGRNGYTF TGTGCCAGCAAACAGACAGGGAGGAATGGCTACACCTTC
TRBJ2-7 TRBV2 - - CASSFQDSYEQYF TGTGCCAGCAGTTTCCAGGACTCCTACGAGCAGTACTTC
TRBJ2-1 TRBV14 - TRBD2 CASSQVKGLSLNEQFF TGTGCCAGCAGCCAAGTAAAGGGACTATCCCTCAATGAGCAGTTCTTC
TRBJ1-3 TRBV29-1 - TRBD1 CSVEDRTGTIGTIYF TGCAGCGTTGAAGACCGGACAGGGACTATTGGGACCATATATTTT
TRBJ1-2 TRBV6-5 - - CASRYRAANYGYTF TGTGCCAGCAGGTACAGGGCCGCGAACTATGGCTACACCTTC
TRBJ1-2 TRBV5-1 - - CASSFKAGHGYTF TGCGCCAGCAGCTTCAAGGCAGGGCATGGCTACACCTTC
TRBJ1-2 TRBV9 - - CASSGRGSANYGYTF TGTGCCAGCAGCGGAAGGGGGTCTGCTAACTATGGCTACACCTTC
TRBJ1-5 TRBV21-1 - - CASSKGRDNQPQHF TGTGCCAGCAGCAAAGGTCGTGACAATCAGCCCCAGCATTTT
TRBJ1-6 TRBV6-5 few - CASSSPGGGNSPLHF TGTGCCAGCAGTTCCCCTGGGGGTGGTAATTCACCCCTCCACTTT
TRBJ2-5 TRBV3-1/TRBV3-2 once - CASSQVYPASQETQYF TGTGCCAGCAGCCAAGTCTACCCGGCTAGCCAAGAGACCCAGTACTTC
TRBJ2-4 TRBV2 - TRBD2 CASSRRGLAGAKNIQYF TGTGCCAGCAGTCGCCGGGGTTTAGCGGGAGCCAAAAACATTCAGTACTTC
TRBJ1-6 TRBV7-9 - - CASSLGAGFYNSPLHF TGTGCCAGCAGCTTAGGGGCAGGGTTCTATAATTCACCCCTCCACTTT
TRBJ1-1 TRBV27 - TRBD1 CASKLQGQGSFTEAFF TGTGCCAGCAAGCTCCAAGGACAGGGATCGTTCACTGAAGCTTTCTTT
TRBJ2-2 TRBV5-1 few - CASSLAVNTGELFF TGCGCCAGCAGCTTGGCAGTCAACACCGGGGAGCTGTTTTTT
TRBJ1-2 TRBV29-1 - TRBD1 CSVDRQGSNYGYTF TGCAGCGTCGATAGACAGGGGAGTAACTATGGCTACACCTTC
TRBJ2-7 TRBV13 - - CASSSSFYEQYF TGTGCCAGCAGCTCCTCATTTTACGAGCAGTACTTC
TRBJ2-7 TRBV3-1/TRBV3-2 - - CASSQVGYYEQYF TGTGCCAGCAGCCAAGTAGGTTATTACGAGCAGTACTTC
TRBJ1-2 TRBV30 - - CAWSVRFGRDGYTF TGTGCCTGGAGTGTACGATTCGGCAGGGATGGCTACACCTTC